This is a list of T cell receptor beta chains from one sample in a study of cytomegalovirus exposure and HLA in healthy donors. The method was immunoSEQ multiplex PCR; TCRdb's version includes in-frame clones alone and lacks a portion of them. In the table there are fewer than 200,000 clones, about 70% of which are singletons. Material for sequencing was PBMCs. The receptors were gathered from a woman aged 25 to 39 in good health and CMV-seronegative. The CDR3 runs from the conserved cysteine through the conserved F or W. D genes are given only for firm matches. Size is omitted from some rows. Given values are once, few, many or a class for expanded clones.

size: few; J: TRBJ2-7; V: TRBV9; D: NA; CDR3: CASSPRIGQPYEQYF; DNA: TGTGCCAGCAGCCCCAGGATTGGACAGCCCTACGAGCAGTACTTC
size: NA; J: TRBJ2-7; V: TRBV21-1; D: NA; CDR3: CASRVGGSCSYEQYF; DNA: TGTGCCAGCAGAGTTGGAGGCTCTTGTTCCTACGAGCAGTACTTC
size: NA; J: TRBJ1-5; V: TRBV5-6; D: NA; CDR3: CASSLRQINQPQHF; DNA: TGTGCCAGCAGCTTGCGACAGATCAATCAGCCCCAGCATTTT
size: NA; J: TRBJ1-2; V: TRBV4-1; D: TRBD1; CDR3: CASSQARGTGKSVGYGYTF; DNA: TGCGCCAGCAGCCAAGCTAGAGGGACAGGGAAATCGGTGGGCTATGGCTACACCTTC
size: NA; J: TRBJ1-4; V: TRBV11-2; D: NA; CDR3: CASSLDQVATNEKLFF; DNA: TGTGCCAGCAGCTTAGATCAGGTTGCAACTAATGAAAAACTGTTTTTT
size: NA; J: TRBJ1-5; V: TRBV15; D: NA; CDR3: CATSRDQGVNQPQHF; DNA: TGTGCCACCAGCAGAGATCAAGGAGTTAATCAGCCCCAGCATTTT
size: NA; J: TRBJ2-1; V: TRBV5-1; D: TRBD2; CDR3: CASSRDYNYNEQFF; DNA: TGCGCCAGCAGCAGGGACTATAACTACAATGAGCAGTTCTTC
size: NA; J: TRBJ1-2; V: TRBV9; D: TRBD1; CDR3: CASSGGTETIYNYGYTF; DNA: TGTGCCAGCAGCGGGGGGACAGAAACAATTTATAACTATGGCTACACCTTC
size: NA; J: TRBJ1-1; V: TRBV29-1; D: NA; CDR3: CSAPNRDNTEAFF; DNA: TGCAGCGCCCCCAACAGGGATAACACTGAAGCTTTCTTT
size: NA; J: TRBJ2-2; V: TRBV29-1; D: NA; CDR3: CSVESSDSNTGELFF; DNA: TGCAGCGTTGAATCTAGCGACTCGAACACCGGGGAGCTGTTTTTT
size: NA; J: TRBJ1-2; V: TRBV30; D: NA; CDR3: CAWRRGSNYGYTF; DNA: TGTGCCTGGAGGCGGGGATCGAACTATGGCTACACCTTC
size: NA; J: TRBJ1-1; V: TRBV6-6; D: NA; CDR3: CASSYKGDTEAFF; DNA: TGTGCCAGCAGTTACAAGGGAGACACTGAAGCTTTCTTT
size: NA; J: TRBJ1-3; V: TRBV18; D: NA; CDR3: CASSSDPTGNTIYF; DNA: TGTGCCAGCTCCAGCGATCCCACAGGAAACACCATATATTTT
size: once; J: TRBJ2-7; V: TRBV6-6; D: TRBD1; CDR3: CASNRQGASYEQYF; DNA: TGTGCCAGCAATCGACAGGGCGCCTCCTACGAGCAGTACTTC
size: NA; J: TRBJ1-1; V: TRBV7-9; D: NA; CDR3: CASSQTQGTEAFF; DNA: TGTGCCAGCAGCCAAACCCAGGGAACTGAAGCTTTCTTT
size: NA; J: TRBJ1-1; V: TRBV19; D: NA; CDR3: CASSATVNTEAFF; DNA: TGTGCCAGTAGTGCGACAGTGAACACTGAAGCTTTCTTT
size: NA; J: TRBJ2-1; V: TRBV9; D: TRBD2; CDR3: CASSPRVTSGRSYNEQFF; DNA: TGTGCCAGCAGCCCCCGGGTTACTAGCGGGAGAAGCTACAATGAGCAGTTCTTC
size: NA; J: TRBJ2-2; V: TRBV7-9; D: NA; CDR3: CASSQPTGRGAGELFF; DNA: TGTGCCAGCAGCCAACCGACAGGCCGGGGAGCCGGGGAGCTGTTTTTT
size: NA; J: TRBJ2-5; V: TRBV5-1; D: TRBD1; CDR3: CASSSGQGRETQYF; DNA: TGCGCCAGCAGCTCGGGACAGGGGAGAGAGACCCAGTACTTC
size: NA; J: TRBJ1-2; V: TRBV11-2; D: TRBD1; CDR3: CASSRDRDRGRINYGYTF; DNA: TGTGCCAGCAGCCGGGACCGGGACAGGGGGCGGATTAACTATGGCTACACCTTC
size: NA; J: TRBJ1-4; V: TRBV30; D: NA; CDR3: CAWSVQKKTNEKLFF; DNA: TGTGCCTGGAGTGTACAGAAGAAAACTAATGAAAAACTGTTTTTT
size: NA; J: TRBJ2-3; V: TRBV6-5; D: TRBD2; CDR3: CASGGGADTQYF; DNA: TGTGCCAGCGGGGGGGGAGCAGATACGCAGTATTTT
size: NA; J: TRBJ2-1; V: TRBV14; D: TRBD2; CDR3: CASSQREGRNEQFF; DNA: TGTGCCAGCAGCCAGCGGGAGGGCCGGAATGAGCAGTTCTTC
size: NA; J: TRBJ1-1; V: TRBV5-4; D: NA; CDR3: CASSPGQNTEAFF; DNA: TGTGCCAGCAGCCCAGGACAGAACACTGAAGCTTTCTTT
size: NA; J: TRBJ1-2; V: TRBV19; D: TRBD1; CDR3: CASRTGLNYGYTF; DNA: TGTGCCAGTCGGACAGGGTTGAACTATGGCTACACCTTC
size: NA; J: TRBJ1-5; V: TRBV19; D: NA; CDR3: CASRSGIAGNQPQHF; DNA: TGTGCCAGTCGCTCGGGGATAGCAGGCAATCAGCCCCAGCATTTT
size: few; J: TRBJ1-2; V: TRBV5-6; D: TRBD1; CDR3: CASSWGQGNYGYTF; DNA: TGTGCCAGCAGCTGGGGACAGGGGAACTATGGCTACACCTTC
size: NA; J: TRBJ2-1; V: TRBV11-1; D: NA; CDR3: CASSSLGSRNEQFF; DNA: TGTGCCAGCAGCTCCTTGGGCTCAAGAAATGAGCAGTTCTTC
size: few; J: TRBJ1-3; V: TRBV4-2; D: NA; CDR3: CASSQVTRSGNTIYF; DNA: TGTGCCAGCAGCCAAGTAACCAGGTCTGGAAACACCATATATTTT
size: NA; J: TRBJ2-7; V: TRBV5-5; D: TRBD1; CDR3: CASSGQGYEQYF; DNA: TGTGCCAGCAGCGGACAGGGCTACGAGCAGTACTTC
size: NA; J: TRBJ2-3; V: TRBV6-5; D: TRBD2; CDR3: CASRDSGGADTQYF; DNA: TGTGCCAGCCGGGATAGCGGGGGGGCGGATACGCAGTATTTT
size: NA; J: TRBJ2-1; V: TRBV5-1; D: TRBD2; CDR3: CASSLVPIGGDNEQFF; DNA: TGCGCCAGCAGCTTGGTACCGATCGGGGGGGACAATGAGCAGTTCTTC
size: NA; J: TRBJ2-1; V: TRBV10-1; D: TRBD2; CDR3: CASSVELAGGYNEQFF; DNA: TGCGCCAGCAGTGTAGAACTAGCGGGGGGATACAATGAGCAGTTCTTC
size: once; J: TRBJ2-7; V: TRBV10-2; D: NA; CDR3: CASSEPTGAYEQYF; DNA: TGCGCCAGCAGTGAGCCGACAGGTGCCTACGAGCAGTACTTC
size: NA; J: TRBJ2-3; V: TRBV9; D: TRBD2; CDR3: CASSGTSGRADTQYF; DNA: TGTGCCAGCAGCGGAACTAGCGGGAGAGCAGATACGCAGTATTTT
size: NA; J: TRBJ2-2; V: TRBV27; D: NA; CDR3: CASALGLNTGELFF; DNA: TGTGCCAGCGCGCTTGGACTGAACACCGGGGAGCTGTTTTTT
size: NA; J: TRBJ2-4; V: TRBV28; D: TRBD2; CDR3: CASRGTAGARAKNIQYF; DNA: TGTGCCAGCAGGGGAACAGCGGGAGCCAGGGCCAAAAACATTCAGTACTTC
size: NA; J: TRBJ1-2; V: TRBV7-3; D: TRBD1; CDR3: CASSIPGQSRYGYTF; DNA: TGTGCCAGCAGCATTCCGGGACAGTCGAGGTATGGCTACACCTTC
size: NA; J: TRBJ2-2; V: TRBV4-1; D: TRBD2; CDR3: CASSQDRLAGGATGELFF; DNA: TGCGCCAGCAGCCAAGATCGACTAGCGGGGGGCGCTACCGGGGAGCTGTTTTTT
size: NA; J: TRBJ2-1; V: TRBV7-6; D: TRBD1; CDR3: CASSLSGTVSYNEQFF; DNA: TGTGCCAGCAGCCTTTCCGGGACAGTATCCTACAATGAGCAGTTCTTC
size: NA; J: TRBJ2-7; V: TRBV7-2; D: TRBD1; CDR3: CASSLVGRGQNEQYF; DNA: TGTGCCAGCAGCTTAGTTGGCAGGGGGCAGAACGAGCAGTACTTC
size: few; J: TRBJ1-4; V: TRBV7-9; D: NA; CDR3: CASSYEDFTGLPVEKLFF; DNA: TGTGCCAGCAGCTATGAGGACTTTACGGGCTTGCCGGTTGAAAAACTGTTTTTT
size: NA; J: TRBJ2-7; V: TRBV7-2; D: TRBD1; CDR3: CASSQWRTGGFNGQYF; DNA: TGTGCCAGCAGCCAATGGCGGACAGGGGGTTTCAACGGGCAGTACTTC
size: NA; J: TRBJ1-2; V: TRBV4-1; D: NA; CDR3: CASSQAISINYGYTF; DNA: TGCGCCAGCAGCCAGGCAATAAGTATAAACTATGGCTACACCTTC
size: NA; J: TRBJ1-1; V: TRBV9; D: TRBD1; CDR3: CASSAGQISTEAFF; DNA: TGTGCCAGCAGCGCGGGACAGATCAGCACTGAAGCTTTCTTT
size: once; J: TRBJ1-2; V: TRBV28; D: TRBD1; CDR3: CASSSVGTGSGYTF; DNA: TGTGCCAGCAGTTCCGTCGGGACAGGGTCTGGCTACACCTTC
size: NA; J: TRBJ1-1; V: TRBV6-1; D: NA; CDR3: CASSDTRWGRKKAFF; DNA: TGTGCCAGCAGTGATACACGTTGGGGGCGAAAGAAAGCTTTCTTT
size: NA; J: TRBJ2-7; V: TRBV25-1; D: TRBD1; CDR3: CASRPTGQARSYEQYF; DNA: TGTGCCAGCAGACCTACCGGACAGGCCCGCTCCTACGAGCAGTACTTC
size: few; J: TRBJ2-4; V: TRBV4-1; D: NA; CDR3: CASSQGAQVKNIQYF; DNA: TGCGCCAGCAGCCAAGGGGCACAGGTCAAAAACATTCAGTACTTC